The 32 T cell receptor beta chains presented below share a single source sample, sequenced in a study of cytomegalovirus exposure and HLA in healthy donors. Data came from immunoSEQ multiplex PCR; TCRdb stores just in-frame clones and leaves some out. The sample lists over 250,000 clones, around 85% occurring once. Source material: PBMCs. The receptor source for this set is a woman between 18 and 30 years old in good health and CMV-seronegative.

The chain has TRBV29-1 and TRBJ2-2; D remains unclear. The CDR3 is 13 amino acids. Germline CDR1 and CDR2: SQVTM and ANQGSEA. Trimming left V 5 bases short and J 1 base short, with 8 bases between. CDR3 amino acids: CSVNEENTGELFF. The CDR3 nucleotides are TGCAGCGTTAATGAGGAGAACACCGGGGAGCTGTTTTTT.

This clone was picked up a small number of times. The V gene is TRBV5-4, the J gene TRBJ1-2, with D maybe TRBD1 (6 bases). V was shortened by 5 bases and J by 7 bases, with 12 bases between the two germline ends. Per the germline V gene, CDR1 is SGHNT and CDR2 is YYREEE (reference sequence). This CDR3 is built from 12 residues. The CDR3 reads CASRRQELGYTF. The CDR3, as DNA: TGTGCCAGCAGGCGACAGGAACTTGGCTACACCTTC.

This clone was detected once. This sequence joins TRBV11-2 and TRBJ2-2; unclear D gene. The CDR3 length is 16 residues. Germline CDR1 SGHAT, CDR2 FQNNGV. Trimming shortened V by 0 bases and J by 1 base, and 9 bases separated the two germline ends. The CDR3 sequence is CASSLDVYVNTGELFF. CDR3 bases: TGTGCCAGCAGCTTAGATGTCTACGTGAACACCGGGGAGCTGTTTTTT.

The V and J genes are TRBV6-5 and TRBJ2-1, with a weak D call TRBD1 (6 bases). Trimming cost V 11 bases and J 6 bases, with 17 bases left between them. Per the germline V gene, CDR1 is MNHEY and CDR2 is SVGAGI. The CDR3 spans 13 residues. For the CDR3, the DNA is TGTGCCGGCTACCGGGACACCTTCAATGAGCAGTTCTTC. Translated, it gives CAGYRDTFNEQFF.

The V gene is TRBV5-1, the J gene TRBJ2-6; D uncertain. This CDR3 comprises 15 residues. Germline-derived CDR1 and CDR2 are SGHRS and YFSETQ. The ends were cut back, 4 bases at V and 0 bases at J, with 8 bases in the middle. Here the CDR3 reads CASSPSLSGANVLTF. The CDR3 DNA is TGCGCCAGCAGCCCTTCCCTCTCTGGGGCCAACGTCCTGACTTTC.

A single count supports this clone. The chain carries TRBV2 and TRBJ1-1; TRBD1 aligns across 7 bases. This CDR3 has 14 amino acids. The ends lost 5 bases at V and 0 bases at J; junction bases unmatched: 3. Germline CDR1 SNHLY, CDR2 FYNNEI. Written as DNA, the CDR3 is TGTGCCAGCAGTCCGGACAGGATGAACACTGAAGCTTTCTTT. Translating it yields CASSPDRMNTEAFF.

The V and J genes are TRBV4-3 and TRBJ2-5, with a weak D call TRBD1 (5 bases). The V gene lost 3 bases and the J gene lost 7 bases, with 15 bases spanning the gap. The CDR3 is 14 amino acids. Germline assignment: CDR1 LGHNA and CDR2 YSLEER. The CDR3 bases are TGCGCCAGCAGCCAGGCCCCGACAGTAGGGACCCAGTACTTC. As protein: CASSQAPTVGTQYF.

The rearrangement links TRBV5-4 to TRBJ1-5; tentatively, D is TRBD1 (6 bases). The CDR3 extends over 16 amino acids. Germline CDR1 and CDR2: SGHNT and YYREEE (reference sequence). V was pared by 2 bases and J by 5 bases, with 17 bases between. The CDR3 loop reads CASSLKGRGADQPQHF. The CDR3 DNA is TGTGCCAGCAGCTTAAAAGGCAGGGGAGCCGATCAGCCCCAGCATTTT.

The chain has TRBV9 and TRBJ1-3; D uncertain. Trimming took off 3 bases at V and 3 bases at J, with 10 bases between the two ends. The germline gives CDR1 SGDLS, CDR2 YYNGEE. This CDR3 has 14 residues. In nucleotides, the CDR3 is TGTGCCAGCAGCGGGGCAGGTCGTGGAAACACCATATATTTT. This translates into CASSGAGRGNTIYF. The full variable domain, completed using reference TRBV9 and TRBJ1-3, is DSGVTQTPKHLITATGQRVTLRCSPRSGDLSVYWYQQSLDQGLQFLIQYYNGEERAKGNILERFSAQQFPDLHSELNLSSLELGDSALYFCASSGAGRGNTIYFGEGSWLTVV.

The CDR3 sequence: CASSFGISSYNEQFF. CDR3 DNA: TGTGCCAGCAGCTTCGGGATAAGCTCCTACAATGAGCAGTTCTTC. The genes are TRBV11-3 and TRBJ2-1; a weak D match, TRBD2 (5 bases). The CDR3 runs 15 residues. The germline V gene encodes CDR1 SGHNT and CDR2 YENEEA. The V end lost 3 bases, the J end lost 0 bases, and 9 bases lay between the germline ends.

The rearrangement joins TRBV7-9 to TRBJ1-4; 9 bases are shared with TRBD1. The junction had 4 bases not matched to a gene; V was cut back by 4 bases and J by 4 bases. CDR1 is SEHNR and CDR2 is FQNEAQ in the germline V gene (reference sequence). The CDR3 loop spans 15 amino acids. The CDR3 spells CASSSPTGGNEKLFF. CDR3 sequence (DNA): TGTGCCAGCAGCTCCCCGACAGGGGGTAATGAAAAACTGTTTTTT.

The J gene is TRBJ1-1, the V gene TRBV27; 12 bases map to TRBD1. The CDR3 spans 14 residues. Per the germline V gene, CDR1 is MNHEY and CDR2 is SMNVEV (reference sequence). V lost 6 bases to trimming and J lost 5 bases; unmatched junction nucleotides: 4. Here the CDR3 reads CASRRDRGRTEAFF. CDR3 coding DNA: TGTGCCAGCAGAAGGGACAGGGGGCGGACTGAAGCTTTCTTT.

The chain recombines TRBV5-1 with TRBJ2-7, with 8 bases identical to TRBD2. CDR1 is SGHRS, CDR2 YFSETQ, per germline. The CDR3 runs to 14 residues. V shed 3 bases and J 7 bases; nucleotides not matched to a gene: 9. In DNA, the CDR3 is TGCGCCAGCAGCTGGGGACTAGGTCCGGGGGAGCAGTACTTC. It yields the protein CASSWGLGPGEQYF.

This chain connects TRBV18 to TRBJ2-4, with 8 bases fitting TRBD1. CDR3 length equals 14 residues. Germline V gene sequence: CDR1 KGHSH, CDR2 LQKENI. V was clipped by 3 bases and J by 8 bases; unmatched bases: 6. CDR3 sequence (DNA): TGTGCCAGCTCACCGACGGACAGGGTGGACATTCAGTACTTC. This sequence encodes CASSPTDRVDIQYF.

The rearrangement uses TRBV6-5 and TRBJ1-2; 7 nucleotides align to TRBD1. Germline V lookup: CDR1 MNHEY, CDR2 SVGAGI. J was trimmed by 3 bases and V by 0 bases; bases with no gene match: 7. CDR3 length: 16 amino acids. For the CDR3, the DNA is TGTGCCAGCAGTTACTCCCTTGACAGGGAGGACTATGGCTACACCTTC. Translated: CASSYSLDREDYGYTF.

The chain links TRBV6-5 to TRBJ1-2, with TRBD1 as a possible D gene (5 bases). The CDR3 sequence is 14 residues long. Germline lookup yields CDR1 MNHEY and CDR2 SVGAGI. The germline V and J ends were trimmed by 7 bases and 1 base, with 13 bases remaining between them. Here the CDR3 reads CASTPNRLNYGYTF. In DNA form, the CDR3 reads TGTGCCAGCACCCCGAACAGGCTTAACTATGGCTACACCTTC.

The V call is TRBV6-6, the J call TRBJ2-1; D gene uncertain. Trimming removed 5 bases from V and 8 bases from J, with 13 bases in between. Germline values: CDR1 MNHNY, CDR2 SVGAGI (reference sequence). The CDR3 covers 13 residues. The CDR3 loop is CASSPRPRDEQFF. The CDR3 coding sequence is TGTGCCAGCAGTCCAAGACCACGGGATGAGCAGTTCTTC.

The V gene is TRBV11-3, the J gene TRBJ2-2; 9 nucleotides align to TRBD1. V was clipped by 5 bases and J by 3 bases; unmatched bases: 7. This CDR3 is built from 16 residues. Germline CDR1 reads SGHNT; CDR2 reads YENEEA. CDR3 residues: CASSPGQGIYTGELFF. Written as DNA, the CDR3 is TGTGCCAGCAGCCCGGGACAGGGAATCTACACCGGGGAGCTGTTTTTT.

This rearrangement joins TRBV20-1 to TRBJ1-2; D may be TRBD1 (6 bases). The CDR3 spans 11 residues. CDR1 DFQATT and CDR2 SNEGSKA come from the germline V gene (reference sequence). V shed 6 bases and J shed 7 bases, with 12 bases lying between them. The CDR3 nucleotides read TGCAGTGCCACAGGACAGACTGGCTACACCTTC. Amino acid sequence: CSATGQTGYTF.

In DNA, the CDR3 is TGTGCCAGCAGCCAAGAGAGGCGGCACTCCTACGAGCAGTACTTC. Amino acids: CASSQERRHSYEQYF. This rearrangement joins TRBV4-2 to TRBJ2-7; no definite D call. The V end lost 0 bases, the J end lost 0 bases, and 9 bases lay between the germline ends. The CDR3 consists of 15 residues. Germline CDR1 reads LGHNA; CDR2 reads YNFKEQ.

The chain carries TRBV6-5 and TRBJ2-3; D is perhaps TRBD1 (5 bases). CDR1 and CDR2 (germline): MNHEY, SVGAGI. Deletions cut 0 bases from V and 5 bases from J, with 12 bases between. This CDR3 has 15 residues. The CDR3 spells CASSYSSQGGDTQYF. The CDR3 nucleotides are TGTGCCAGCAGTTACTCGAGCCAGGGTGGAGATACGCAGTATTTT.

The genes are TRBV11-3 and TRBJ1-2, with D tentatively TRBD1 (6 bases). Germline lookup yields CDR1 SGHNT and CDR2 YENEEA. Trimming took 4 bases from V and 9 from J, leaving 18 bases between them. The CDR3 has 14 amino acids. CDR3 amino acids: CASSSGGRHGSYTF. DNA for the CDR3: TGTGCCAGCAGCTCGGGGGGGCGGCACGGTAGCTACACCTTC.

This rearrangement joins TRBV28 to TRBJ1-2, with TRBD1 identical over 10 bases. V shed 6 bases and J 2 bases; nucleotides not matched to a gene: 6. The CDR3 has 15 amino acids. Germline CDR1 reads MDHEN; CDR2 reads SYDVKM. This CDR3 is CASRRQGADNYGYTF. The CDR3 DNA follows: TGTGCCAGCAGAAGACAGGGGGCGGACAACTATGGCTACACCTTC.

The genes are TRBV4-1 and TRBJ2-5, with TRBD1 matching over 7 bases. Per germline, CDR1 MGHRA and CDR2 YSYEKL. V shed 4 bases and J 1 base; nucleotides not matched to a gene: 3. CDR3 length: 14 residues. CDR3 sequence: CASSLTGLQETQYF. Here the CDR3 DNA reads TGCGCCAGCAGCCTGACAGGGCTCCAAGAGACCCAGTACTTC.

The rearrangement links TRBV7-9 to TRBJ1-1, with a possible D match to TRBD1 (6 bases). Trimming shortened V by 8 bases and J by 0 bases, and 10 bases separated the two germline ends. The V gene's germline CDR1 is SEHNR and CDR2 FQNEAQ (reference sequence). This CDR3 is 13 amino acids long. CDR3 coding DNA: TGTGCCAGCGGAACAGGGATGAACACTGAAGCTTTCTTT. Protein: CASGTGMNTEAFF. Full variable domain (remainder filled in from reference TRBV7-9 and TRBJ1-1): DTGVSQNPRHKITKRGQNVTFRCDPISEHNRLYWYRQTLGQGPEFLTYFQNEAQLEKSRLLSDRFSAERPKGSFSTLEIQRTEQGDSAMYLCASGTGMNTEAFFGQGTRLTVV.

The V and J genes are TRBV28 and TRBJ2-7; 7 bases fit TRBD2. The V and J ends lost 6 bases and 5 bases, in that order; junction bases with no gene match: 10. Germline loops: CDR1 MDHEN, CDR2 SYDVKM. The CDR3 contains 14 residues. As DNA, the CDR3 is TGTGCCAGCAGCCCGGGGGGAGGGATCCACGAGCAGTACTTC. This gives the protein CASSPGGGIHEQYF.

This chain joins TRBV4-1 and TRBJ1-2; D call uncertain. The germline V gene has CDR1 MGHRA and CDR2 YSYEKL. V lost 0 bases to trimming and J lost 2 bases, with 13 bases between them. This CDR3 is 16 amino acids long. CDR3 loop: CASSQDLGKTNYGYTF. The CDR3 bases are TGCGCCAGCAGCCAAGATCTAGGCAAGACCAACTATGGCTACACCTTC.

This rearrangement joins TRBV2 to TRBJ2-1; D may be TRBD1 (6 bases). The CDR3 extends over 12 amino acids. The V gene lost 6 bases and the J gene lost 9 bases, with 12 bases spanning the gap. Germline V gene data show CDR1 as SNHLY and CDR2 as FYNNEI. The CDR3 nucleotides are TGTGCCAGCAGCGAACAGGGTATTGAGCAGTTCTTC. Protein: CASSEQGIEQFF. Complete variable domain (other parts from reference TRBV2 and TRBJ2-1): EPEVTQTPSHQVTQMGQEVILRCVPISNHLYFYWYRQILGQKVEFLVSFYNNEISEKSEIFDDQFSVERPDGSNFTLKIRSTKLEDSAMYFCASSEQGIEQFFGPGTRLTVL.

The chain uses TRBV6-6 and TRBJ2-5, with 8 bases lining up with TRBD2. V was clipped by 8 bases and J by 6 bases; unmatched bases: 11. The CDR3 contains 14 residues. CDR1 and CDR2 (germline): MNHNY, SVGAGI (reference sequence). Here the CDR3 reads CASGGRGGRKTQYF. The CDR3 DNA sequence: TGTGCCAGCGGCGGTCGGGGGGGGAGGAAGACCCAGTACTTC.

This rearrangement joins TRBV6-6 to TRBJ2-1; a possible D gene is TRBD2 (5 bases). Trimming removed 5 bases at V and 8 bases at J, with 16 bases between. CDR3 length: 14 amino acids. Germline V gives CDR1 MNHNY, CDR2 SVGAGI (reference sequence). CDR3 residues: CASSAPRAGDEQFF. The DNA for the CDR3 is TGTGCCAGCAGTGCCCCAAGGGCCGGGGATGAGCAGTTCTTC.

The chain combines TRBV28 with TRBJ1-2; D might be TRBD1 (5 bases). Per the germline V gene, CDR1 is MDHEN and CDR2 is SYDVKM. V lost 4 bases and J 3 bases, leaving 15 bases between the germline ends. The length of the CDR3 is 15 residues. CDR3 protein: CASSSSREIDYGYTF. CDR3 DNA: TGTGCCAGCAGTTCTTCCAGGGAAATTGACTATGGCTACACCTTC.

The chain links TRBV4-1 to TRBJ2-7; 9 nucleotides agree with TRBD2. Germline values: CDR1 MGHRA, CDR2 YSYEKL. Germline trimming cut 3 bases from V and 3 bases from J; bases unmatched to any gene: 6. The CDR3 runs 15 residues. Here the CDR3 DNA reads TGCGCCAGCAGCCAGAGGGCGGGAGGGAACTACGAGCAGTACTTC. It translates to CASSQRAGGNYEQYF.